This T cell receptor beta chain is drawn from a study of glioma-infiltrating T cells after dendritic cell vaccination. Study background: Monocyte-derived dendritic cells, cultured seven days with IL-4 and GM-CSF, were pulsed with autologous tumor lysate. Regarding the study as a whole: Higher TCR clonality did not directly relate to longer survival.

Deletions cut 4 bases from V and 6 bases from J, with 16 bases between. Per germline, CDR1 MNHNS and CDR2 SASEGT. The CDR3 loop spans 15 amino acids. Worth noting for this clone: Its antigen is not identified.

Produced via immunoSEQ multiplex PCR; TCRdb's table is partial and in-frame only. The sample includes 85,000 to 95,000 clones, around 84% of them seen just once. The TCR was taken from a human donor with glioblastoma. This chain uses TRBV6-1 with TRBJ1-5, with D possibly TRBD1 on 6 matching bases. The sample consisted of blood, taken before dendritic cell vaccination. CDR3 in DNA: TGTGCCAGCAGTGCGGGGGGCCTGGGAGGTCAGCCCCAGCATTTT. Its protein is CASSAGGLGGQPQHF.